These 22 T cell receptor beta chains originate from one sample sequenced in a study of blood T cells in healthy people across ages. Then a second PCR, running about 6 to 12 cycles, was carried out with a sample-barcoded 5' primer and a J-beta primer mix. TCRdb passed the 5' RACE reads through MiXCR, listing each CDR3 protein once. The sample lists roughly 1,000,000 distinct CDR3 sequences, approximately 25% occurring once. This sample was also put to use in a study of T cells of mothers and their children.

Sequenced input: blood. The receptors were sampled from a girl aged 2 to 10 in good health.

The rearrangement links TRBV7-3 to TRBJ2-1; D is undetermined. CDR3 size: 15 residues. Germline CDR1 is SGHTA and CDR2 is FQGTGA. V lost 5 bases to trimming and J lost 4 bases, with 15 bases between them. DNA of the CDR3: TGTGCCAGCAGCCTGGGGTACTCGACTTACAATGAGCAGTTCTTC. Its translation: CASSLGYSTYNEQFF.

J is TRBJ2-3 and V is TRBV7-9; 11 bases match TRBD1. The DNA matches TRBJ1-1 better at its end, which makes the J call doubtful. CDR1 is SEHNR, CDR2 FQNEAQ, per germline (reference sequence). This CDR3 spans 17 amino acids. CDR3 sequence (DNA): TGTGCCAGCAGCTTCAGCGGACAGGGGGCCACCAATGGGGGAGCTTTCTTT. The encoded protein is CASSFSGQGATNGGAFF.

The sample holds a few counts of this clonotype. J is TRBJ1-5 and V is TRBV28, with D unclear. In germline, CDR1 is MDHEN, CDR2 SYDVKM. This CDR3 comprises 15 residues. Trimming stripped 7 bases from V and 0 bases from J, with 13 bases between. This CDR3 reads CASIITPNSNQPQHF. In DNA, the CDR3 is TGTGCCAGCATCATCACACCAAATAGCAATCAGCCCCAGCATTTT.

The rearrangement joins TRBV4-1 to TRBJ1-1; D is ambiguous. The CDR3 is 15 amino acids. The V end lost 8 bases, the J end lost 5 bases, and 21 bases lay between the germline ends. Germline assignment: CDR1 MGHRA and CDR2 YSYEKL. The CDR3 here is CASSVTAESFTEAFF. CDR3 coding DNA: TGCGCCAGCTCAGTCACGGCAGAAAGTTTTACTGAAGCTTTCTTT.

This clonotype turned up a few times. This rearrangement joins TRBV29-1 to TRBJ1-6; D is unresolved. The CDR3 extends over 13 amino acids. V lost 4 bases and J 8 bases, leaving 12 bases between the germline ends. Germline values: CDR1 SQVTM, CDR2 ANQGSEA. Here the CDR3 reads CSVGATTDSPLHF. CDR3 DNA: TGCAGCGTTGGGGCGACTACCGATTCACCCCTCCACTTT.

The rearrangement links TRBV7-9 to TRBJ1-1; perhaps TRBD1 as D (5 bases). Germline loops: CDR1 SEHNR, CDR2 FQNEAQ (reference sequence). Trimming stripped 6 bases from V and 1 base from J, with 18 bases between. The CDR3 runs 16 residues. CDR3 protein: CASSSRDSVKNTEAFF. The CDR3 coding sequence is TGTGCCAGCAGTTCCCGGGACTCCGTCAAGAACACTGAAGCTTTCTTT.

This clonotype was seen more than once but under ten times. This sequence may be a read error, since a much larger clone differs from it by one base. The chain has TRBV7-2 and TRBJ1-1; D is unclear. The V gene's germline CDR1 is SGHTA and CDR2 FQGNSA. The length of the CDR3 is 13 residues. V lost 1 base to trimming and J lost 3 bases, with 6 bases between them. This CDR3 reads CASSLEVYTEAFF. In nucleotides, the CDR3 is TGTGCCAGCAGCTTAGAGGTGTACACTGAAGCTTTCTTT.

This clonotype was seen only a few times. The J gene is TRBJ1-1, the V gene TRBV6-2 or TRBV6-3; the D gene is possibly TRBD1 (5 bases). Germline CDR1 reads MNHEY; CDR2 reads SVGEGT. Trimming cost V 5 bases and J 10 bases, with 17 bases left between them. This CDR3 is 13 amino acids long. In DNA, the CDR3 is TGTGCCAGCAGTGACCGGGACGGTGAACGAGCTTTCTTT. This codes for CASSDRDGERAFF.

A few counts support this clonotype. J is TRBJ1-1 and V is TRBV7-2; no definite D call. CDR3 length: 14 amino acids. CDR1 is SGHTA and CDR2 is FQGNSA in the germline V gene. V lost 5 bases to trimming and J lost 10 bases, with 20 bases between them. CDR3 amino acids: CASSLPGLPDGAFF. The CDR3 bases are TGTGCCAGCAGCCTTCCTGGGCTACCCGACGGAGCTTTCTTT.

With regard to this clonotype: The junction departs from the called germline gene at one end, perhaps through a read error. The chain carries TRBV27 and TRBJ2-5, with 11 nucleotides matching TRBD2. From germline, CDR1 is MNHEY and CDR2 SMNVEV (reference sequence). The CDR3 runs 17 residues. The DNA for the CDR3 is TGTGCCAGCAGTGAACGACTGATGCTAGCGGGAGGCGATGAGCAGTCCTTC. This gives the protein CASSERLMLAGGDEQSF.

There are a few counts of this clonotype. The V call is TRBV29-1, the J call TRBJ2-4; 9 bases are shared with TRBD1. From germline, CDR1 is SQVTM and CDR2 ANQGSEA. The V gene end was trimmed by 8 bases and the J gene end by 5 bases; junction bases not matched to a gene: 13. There are 15 residues in the CDR3. CDR3 sequence reads: CSPFGDRAKENIQYF. CDR3 in DNA: TGCAGCCCTTTCGGGGACAGGGCGAAGGAAAACATTCAGTACTTC. The full variable domain, completed using reference TRBV29-1 and TRBJ2-4, is SAVISQKPSRDICQRGTSLTIQCQVDSQVTMMFWYRQQPGQSLTLIATANQGSEATYESGFVIDKFPISRPNLTFSTLTVSNMSPEDSSIYLCSPFGDRAKENIQYFGAGTRLSVL.

This rearrangement joins TRBV7-9 to TRBJ2-1; TRBD1 matches at 7 bases. Losses at the gene ends were 6 bases for V and 1 base for J; bases not matched to a gene: 9. The CDR3 length is 16 residues. Germline V gene sequence: CDR1 SEHNR, CDR2 FQNEAQ (reference sequence). The CDR3 here is CASSTIGGGSYNEQFF. The DNA for the CDR3 is TGTGCCAGCAGTACTATAGGGGGCGGGTCCTACAATGAGCAGTTCTTC.

This rearrangement joins TRBV20-1 to TRBJ2-7; 11 nucleotides match TRBD1. Germline assignment: CDR1 DFQATT and CDR2 SNEGSKA (reference sequence). CDR3 size: 16 residues. J was trimmed by 4 bases and V by 1 base; bases with no gene match: 9. The CDR3 sequence is CSARGVGGTGGYEQYF. CDR3 DNA sequence: TGCAGTGCTAGAGGGGTAGGAGGGACAGGGGGTTACGAGCAGTACTTC.

Only a few counts were recorded for this clonotype. In nucleotides, the CDR3 is TGCAGCTTTCCCCCGTTAAACACAGATACGCAGTATTTT. Translated: CSFPPLNTDTQYF. The genes are TRBV29-1 and TRBJ2-3, with D unresolved. Looked up from germline, CDR1 is SQVTM and CDR2 is ANQGSEA. The CDR3 runs 13 residues. The ends were cut back, 8 bases at V and 2 bases at J, with 14 bases in the middle.

This chain joins TRBV5-1 and TRBJ2-2, with D unclear. CDR1 is SGHRS and CDR2 is YFSETQ in the germline V gene. Trimming left V 0 bases short and J 3 bases short, with 12 bases between. This CDR3 has 16 residues. The CDR3 is CASSLVIPSDTGELFF. In nucleotides, the CDR3 is TGCGCCAGCAGCTTGGTCATTCCGTCGGACACCGGGGAGCTGTTTTTT. Full variable domain (remainder filled in from reference TRBV5-1 and TRBJ2-2): KAGVTQTPRYLIKTRGQQVTLSCSPISGHRSVSWYQQTPGQGLQFLFEYFSETQRNKGNFPGRFSGRQFSNSRSEMNVSTLELGDSALYLCASSLVIPSDTGELFFGEGSRLTVL.

A remark on this clonotype: The junction and the germline gene differ at one end; a read error may be behind it. The rearrangement joins TRBV7-2 to TRBJ2-5, with TRBD2 matching 10 bases. The germline gives CDR1 SGHTA, CDR2 FQGNSA. CDR3 length: 12 amino acids. The CDR3 is CASSLTSGVLFF. The CDR3, as DNA: TGTGCCAGCAGCTTAACTAGCGGGGTCCTGTTCTTC. Using reference TRBV7-2 and TRBJ2-5 for the parts outside the CDR3, the full variable domain is GAGVSQSPSNKVTEKGKDVELRCDPISGHTALYWYRQSLGQGLEFLIYFQGNSAPDKSGLPSDRFSAERTGGSVSTLTIQRTQQEDSAVYLCASSLTSGVLFFGPGTRLLVL.

The rearrangement joins TRBV7-8 to TRBJ2-4; TRBD1 matches at 8 bases. From germline, CDR1 is SGHVS and CDR2 FQNEAQ. CDR3 length equals 16 residues. Trimming took 5 bases from V and 1 from J; bases not matched to a gene: 7. Here the CDR3 DNA reads TGTGCCAGCAGCAACAGGACAGGGCTGGCCAAAAACATTCAGTACTTC. It encodes CASSNRTGLAKNIQYF.

This clonotype has only a few counts. This chain uses TRBV4-2 with TRBJ1-4; no firm D call. The CDR3 is 14 amino acids. V lost 1 base, J lost 6 bases, and 9 bases lay in between. Germline CDR1 reads LGHNA; CDR2 reads YNFKEQ. In nucleotides, the CDR3 is TGTGCCAGCAGCCAAGGGCGTAGGGATGAAAAACTGTTTTTT. This sequence encodes CASSQGRRDEKLFF.

CDR3 in DNA: TGCAGCGTTGTCGGGACAGGGAAGGACTATGGCTACACCTTC. Residues: CSVVGTGKDYGYTF. The chain combines TRBV29-1 with TRBJ1-2; TRBD1 matches at 9 bases. V was pared by 4 bases and J by 3 bases, with 6 bases of the junction left unmatched. This CDR3 region has 14 residues. The germline V gene has CDR1 SQVTM and CDR2 ANQGSEA.

For the CDR3, the DNA is TGTGCCAGCAGCTTAAGAGACCTATCTAACAATGAGCAGTTCTTC. Protein sequence: CASSLRDLSNNEQFF. J is TRBJ2-1 and V is TRBV7-3, with D hard to call. The CDR3 covers 15 residues. From germline, CDR1 is SGHTA and CDR2 FQGTGA. Deletions cut 1 base from V and 5 bases from J, with 12 bases between.

This clonotype occurred a few times. V gene TRBV5-1 combines with J gene TRBJ1-6; D may be TRBD1 (6 bases). Germline V gene lookup returns CDR1 SGHRS and CDR2 YFSETQ. Trimming took 4 bases from V and 7 from J, leaving 18 bases between them. The CDR3 spans 16 residues. The CDR3 sequence is CASSRENRRGNSPLHF. CDR3 nucleotide sequence: TGCGCCAGCAGCCGGGAAAACCGAAGGGGGAATTCACCCCTCCACTTT.

This clonotype was recorded a few times. This rearrangement joins TRBV6-1 to TRBJ2-5; no firm D call. The J call is doubtful: the DNA matches TRBJ2-1 better. Germline lookup yields CDR1 MNHNS and CDR2 SASEGT. The CDR3 has 13 residues. In DNA form, the CDR3 reads TGTGCCAGCCTTTACAGCTACAACAATGAGCAGTTCTTC. As protein: CASLYSYNNEQFF.